This T cell receptor beta chain stems from a study of CD8+CD57+ T cells in acquired aplastic anemia. As for the study in general: The study obtained an average of roughly 3 ug of DNA from sorted CD4+ and CD8+ cells.

Profiling that covered TCR beta VDJ and CDR3 relied on genomic DNA as its template. TCRdb processed the reads anew with MiXCR; each CDR3 protein has one entry. The sample lists 150,000 to 180,000 distinct CDR3 sequences; roughly 54% were seen once. As concerns this clonotype: The target antigen is unknown.

Germline V gene sequence: CDR1 ENHRY, CDR2 SYGVKD. V lost 4 bases and J lost 6; bases outside the gene matches: 8. The CDR3 is 14 residues long. General study results and limits: No significant patient-versus-control difference appeared in CD8+ Simpson's diversity. A set of 25 to 35 CD8+ CDR3 sequences was shared between patients and controls, and these sequences appeared highly expressed in patients.

Sequencing involved patients with CD8+CD57+ cell expansion previously shown by flow cytometry. Blood came from patients not yet given any therapy. The receptor comes from a human donor with aplastic anemia. Sequencing was performed on sorted CD4+, CD8+, or CD8+CD57+ T cells (not recorded which) from PBMCs. This chain connects TRBV10-3 to TRBJ1-1; TRBD1 matches 7 bases. The CDR3 loop reads CAISARTGTAEAFF. The CDR3 region has the DNA TGTGCCATCAGTGCCCGGACAGGCACGGCTGAAGCTTTCTTT.